The 5 T cell receptor beta chains below come from one sample, sequenced in a study of OX40 agonist ivuxolimab in advanced cancers. Using immunoSEQ multiplex PCR, the repertoire was profiled, and TCRdb retains in-frame clones only, with some absent. The table lists around 41,000 clones, 85% to 90% of them singletons. Material: CD4+ or CD8+ T cells sorted from blood, obtained in a trial of the OX40 agonist ivuxolimab. The receptors come from an adult with an advanced solid tumor such as melanoma, head and neck, liver or kidney cancer.

The gene calls are TRBV30 and TRBJ2-2; D gene uncertain. CDR1 is GTSNPN and CDR2 is SVGIG in the germline V gene (reference sequence). Trimming took 5 bases from V and 6 from J, leaving 10 bases between them. The CDR3 is 12 amino acids. The chain's CDR3 is CAWSRSAGELFF. Written as DNA, the CDR3 is TGTGCCTGGTCGAGGTCGGCCGGGGAGCTGTTTTTT.

The genes are TRBV7-3 and TRBJ2-1; TRBD2 is a possible D gene (5 bases). Trimming stripped 5 bases from V and 1 base from J, with 12 bases between. The CDR3 consists of 15 residues. Germline V gene lookup returns CDR1 SGHTA and CDR2 FQGTGA. The chain's CDR3 is CASSRARVSYNEQFF. The CDR3 coding sequence is TGTGCCAGCAGCAGGGCGCGGGTATCCTACAATGAGCAGTTCTTC.

The rearrangement joins TRBV18 to TRBJ1-2; TRBD1 might be the D (5 bases). There are 13 residues in the CDR3. V was clipped by 0 bases and J by 7 bases, with 9 bases between them. Germline V gene data show CDR1 as KGHSH and CDR2 as LQKENI. Here the CDR3 reads CASSPPGGSGYTF. The CDR3 region has the DNA TGTGCCAGCTCACCACCTGGGGGATCTGGCTACACCTTC.

The chain is built from TRBV28 and TRBJ2-1, with D perhaps matching TRBD1 (5 bases). Trimming pared 8 bases from V and 8 bases from J, leaving 13 bases between. Germline V lookup: CDR1 MDHEN, CDR2 SYDVKM. The CDR3 is 12 residues long. The chain's CDR3 is CASAGPEYEQFF. The CDR3 DNA reads TGTGCCAGCGCAGGGCCAGAATATGAGCAGTTCTTC.

This clone is a singleton in its sample. The genes are TRBV5-6 and TRBJ1-1; D is perhaps TRBD1 (5 bases). The CDR3 contains 13 residues. CDR1 is SGHDT, CDR2 YYEEEE, per germline. V lost 4 bases and J 1 base, leaving 8 bases between the germline ends. The CDR3 region is CASSQTGNTEAFF. The CDR3 coding sequence is TGTGCCAGCAGCCAAACAGGGAACACTGAAGCTTTCTTT.